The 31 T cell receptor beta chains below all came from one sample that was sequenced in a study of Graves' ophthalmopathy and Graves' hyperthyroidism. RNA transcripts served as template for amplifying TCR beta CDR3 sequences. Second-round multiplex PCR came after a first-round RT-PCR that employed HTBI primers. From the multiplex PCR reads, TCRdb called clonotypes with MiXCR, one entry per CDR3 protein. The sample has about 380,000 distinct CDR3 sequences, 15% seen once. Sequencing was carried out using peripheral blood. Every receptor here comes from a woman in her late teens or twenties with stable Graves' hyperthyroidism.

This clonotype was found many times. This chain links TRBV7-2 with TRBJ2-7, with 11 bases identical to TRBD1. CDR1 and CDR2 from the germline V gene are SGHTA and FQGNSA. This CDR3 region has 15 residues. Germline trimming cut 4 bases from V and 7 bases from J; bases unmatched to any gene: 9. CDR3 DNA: TGTGCCAGCAGCTCAAGTGGACAGGGGGCGGTTGAGCAGTACTTC. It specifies CASSSSGQGAVEQYF.

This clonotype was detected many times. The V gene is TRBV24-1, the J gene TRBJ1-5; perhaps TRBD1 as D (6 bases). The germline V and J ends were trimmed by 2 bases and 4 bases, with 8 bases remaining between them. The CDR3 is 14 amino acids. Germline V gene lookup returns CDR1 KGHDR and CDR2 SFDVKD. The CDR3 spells CATSDYRANQPQHF. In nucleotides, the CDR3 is TGTGCCACCAGTGATTACAGGGCAAATCAGCCCCAGCATTTT.

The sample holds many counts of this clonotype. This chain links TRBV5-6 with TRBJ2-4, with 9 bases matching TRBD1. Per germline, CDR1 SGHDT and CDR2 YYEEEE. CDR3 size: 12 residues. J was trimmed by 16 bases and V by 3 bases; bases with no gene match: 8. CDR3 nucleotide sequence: TGTGCCAGCAGCTCCGGGACAGGGAGGGAATACTTC. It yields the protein CASSSGTGREYF.

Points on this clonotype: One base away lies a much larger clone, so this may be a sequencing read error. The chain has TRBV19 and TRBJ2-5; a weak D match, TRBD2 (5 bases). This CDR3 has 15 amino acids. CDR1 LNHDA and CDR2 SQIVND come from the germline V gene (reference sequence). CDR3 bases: TGTGCCAGTAGTATCGGAGGCGGGCCTAAAGAGACCCTGTACTTC. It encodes CASSIGGGPKETLYF.

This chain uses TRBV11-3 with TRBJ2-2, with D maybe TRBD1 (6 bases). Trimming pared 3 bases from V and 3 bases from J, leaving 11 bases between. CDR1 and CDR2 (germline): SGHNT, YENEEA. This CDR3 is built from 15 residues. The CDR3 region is CASSFEGVHTGELFF. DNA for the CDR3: TGTGCCAGCAGCTTTGAGGGGGTACACACCGGGGAGCTGTTTTTT. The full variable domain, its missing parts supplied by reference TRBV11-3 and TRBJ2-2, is EAGVVQSPRYKIIEKKQPVAFWCNPISGHNTLYWYLQNLGQGPELLIRYENEEAVDDSQLPKDRFSAERLKGVDSTLKIQPAELGDSAVYLCASSFEGVHTGELFFGEGSRLTVL.

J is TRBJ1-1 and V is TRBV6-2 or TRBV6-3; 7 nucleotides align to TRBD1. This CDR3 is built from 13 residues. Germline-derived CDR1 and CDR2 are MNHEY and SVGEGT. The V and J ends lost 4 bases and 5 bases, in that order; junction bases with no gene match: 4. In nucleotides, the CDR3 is TGTGCCAGCAGTTTACAGGGACAGACTGAAGCTTTCTTT. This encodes CASSLQGQTEAFF.

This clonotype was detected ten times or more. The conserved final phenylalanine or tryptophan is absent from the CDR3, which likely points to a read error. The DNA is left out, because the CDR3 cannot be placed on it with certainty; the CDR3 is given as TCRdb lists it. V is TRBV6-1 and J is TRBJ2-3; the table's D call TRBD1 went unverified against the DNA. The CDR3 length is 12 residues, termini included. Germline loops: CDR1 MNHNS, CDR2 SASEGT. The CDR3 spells CASSDGLPPPWH.

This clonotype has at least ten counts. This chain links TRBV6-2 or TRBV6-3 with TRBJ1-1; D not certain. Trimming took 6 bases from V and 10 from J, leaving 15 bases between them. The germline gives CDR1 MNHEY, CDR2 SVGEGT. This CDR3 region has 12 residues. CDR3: CASRRESLGAFF. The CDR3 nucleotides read TGTGCCAGCAGGAGAGAGTCGCTAGGAGCTTTCTTT.

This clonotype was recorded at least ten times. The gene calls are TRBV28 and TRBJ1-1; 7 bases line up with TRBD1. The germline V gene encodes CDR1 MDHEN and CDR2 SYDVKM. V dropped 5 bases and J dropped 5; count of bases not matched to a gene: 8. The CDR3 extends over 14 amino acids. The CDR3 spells CASSPGQVGTEAFF. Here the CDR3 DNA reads TGTGCCAGCAGTCCCGGACAGGTAGGGACTGAAGCTTTCTTT.

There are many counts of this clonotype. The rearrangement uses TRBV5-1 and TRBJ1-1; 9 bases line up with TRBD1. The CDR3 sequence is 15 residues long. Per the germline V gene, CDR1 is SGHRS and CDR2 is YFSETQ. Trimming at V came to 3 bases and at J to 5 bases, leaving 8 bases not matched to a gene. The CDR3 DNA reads TGCGCCAGCAGCTCTGGACAGGGGAGGCATACTGAAGCTTTCTTT. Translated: CASSSGQGRHTEAFF.

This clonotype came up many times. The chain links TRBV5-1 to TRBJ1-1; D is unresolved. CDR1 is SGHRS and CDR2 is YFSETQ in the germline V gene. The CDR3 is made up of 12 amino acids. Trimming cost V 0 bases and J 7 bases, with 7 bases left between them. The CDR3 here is CASSLVGHEAFF. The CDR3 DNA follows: TGCGCCAGCAGCTTGGTTGGGCATGAAGCTTTCTTT.

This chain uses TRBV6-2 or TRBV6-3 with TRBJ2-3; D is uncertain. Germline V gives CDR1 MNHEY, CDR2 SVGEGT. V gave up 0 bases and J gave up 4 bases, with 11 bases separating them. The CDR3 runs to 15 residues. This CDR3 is CASSYSVSRADTQYF. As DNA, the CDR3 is TGTGCCAGCAGTTACTCGGTCTCTCGGGCAGATACGCAGTATTTT.

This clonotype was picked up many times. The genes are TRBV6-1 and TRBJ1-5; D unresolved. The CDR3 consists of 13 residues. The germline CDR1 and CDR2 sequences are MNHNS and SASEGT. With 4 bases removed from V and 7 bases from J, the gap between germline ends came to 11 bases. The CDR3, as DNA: TGTGCCAGCAGTGCGACCCCCGGGCAGCCCCAGCATTTT. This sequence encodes CASSATPGQPQHF.

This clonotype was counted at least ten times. The CDR3 nucleotides read TGCAGTGCTAGAGATGGAGGAAGGGAGCCTGAAGCTTTCTTT. Protein product: CSARDGGREPEAFF. The chain carries TRBV20-1 and TRBJ1-1; unclear D gene. Germline CDR1 is DFQATT and CDR2 is SNEGSKA (reference sequence). The CDR3 runs 14 residues. The V gene lost 0 bases and the J gene lost 6 bases, with 14 bases spanning the gap.

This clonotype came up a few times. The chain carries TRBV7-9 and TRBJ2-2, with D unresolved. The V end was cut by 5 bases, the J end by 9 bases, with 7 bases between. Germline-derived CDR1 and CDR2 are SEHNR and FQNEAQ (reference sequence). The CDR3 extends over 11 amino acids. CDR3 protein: CASSRSRELFF. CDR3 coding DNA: TGTGCCAGCAGCCGCTCTAGGGAGCTGTTTTTT.

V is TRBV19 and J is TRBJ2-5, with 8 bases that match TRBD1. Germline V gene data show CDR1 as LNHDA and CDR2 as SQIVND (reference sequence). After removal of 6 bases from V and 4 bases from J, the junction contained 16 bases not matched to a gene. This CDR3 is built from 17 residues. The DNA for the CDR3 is TGTGCCAGTAGCGGTTTGTGGGGGGACAGGCCTCTAGAGACCCAGTACTTC. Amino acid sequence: CASSGLWGDRPLETQYF.

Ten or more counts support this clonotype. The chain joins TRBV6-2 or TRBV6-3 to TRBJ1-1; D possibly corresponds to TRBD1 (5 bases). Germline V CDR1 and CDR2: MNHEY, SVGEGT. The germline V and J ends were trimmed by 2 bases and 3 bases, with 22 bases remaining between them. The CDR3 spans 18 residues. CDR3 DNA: TGTGCCAGCAGTTACGGTCACTCCCTGACCGGGGGGGACACTGAAGCTTTCTTT. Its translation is CASSYGHSLTGGDTEAFF.

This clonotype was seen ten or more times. CDR3 region: CASSLRILAVNTGELFF. The CDR3 DNA reads TGTGCCAGCAGTTTAAGGATTCTGGCGGTGAACACCGGGGAGCTGTTTTTT. The chain couples TRBV12-3 or TRBV12-4 to TRBJ2-2; D gene ambiguous. V lost 2 bases and J 1 base, leaving 14 bases between the germline ends. The CDR3 runs to 17 residues.

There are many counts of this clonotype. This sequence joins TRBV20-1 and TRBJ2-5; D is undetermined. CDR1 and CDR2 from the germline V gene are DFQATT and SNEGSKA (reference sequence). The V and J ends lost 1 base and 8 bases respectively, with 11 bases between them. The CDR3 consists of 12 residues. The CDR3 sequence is CSARVWQNTQYF. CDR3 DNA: TGCAGTGCTAGAGTATGGCAAAATACCCAGTACTTC.

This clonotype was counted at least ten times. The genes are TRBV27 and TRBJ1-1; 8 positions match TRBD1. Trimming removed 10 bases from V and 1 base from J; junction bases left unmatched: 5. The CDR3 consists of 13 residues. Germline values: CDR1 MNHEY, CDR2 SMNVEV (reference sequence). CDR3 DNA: TGTGCCACCTTAGGGACAGGGAACACTGAAGCTTTCTTT. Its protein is CATLGTGNTEAFF.

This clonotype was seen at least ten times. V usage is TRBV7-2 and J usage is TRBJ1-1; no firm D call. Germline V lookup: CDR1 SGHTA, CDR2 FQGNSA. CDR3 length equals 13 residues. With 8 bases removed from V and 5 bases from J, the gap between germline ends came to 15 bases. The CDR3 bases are TGTGCCAGCCTGGACCTCTTGGTTACTGAAGCTTTCTTT. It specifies CASLDLLVTEAFF.

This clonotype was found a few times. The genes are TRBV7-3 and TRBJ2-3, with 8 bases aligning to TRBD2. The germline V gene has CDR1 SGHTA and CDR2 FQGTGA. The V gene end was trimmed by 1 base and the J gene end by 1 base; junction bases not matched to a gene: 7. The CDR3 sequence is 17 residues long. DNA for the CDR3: TGTGCCAGCAGCTTAAGAGGAGCGGGGGATGGCACAGATACGCAGTATTTT. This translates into CASSLRGAGDGTDTQYF.

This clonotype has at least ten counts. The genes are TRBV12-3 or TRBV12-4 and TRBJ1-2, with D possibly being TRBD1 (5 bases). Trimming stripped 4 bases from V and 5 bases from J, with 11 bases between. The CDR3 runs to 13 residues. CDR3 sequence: CASSWGRLYGYTF. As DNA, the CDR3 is TGTGCCAGCAGTTGGGGCAGGCTATATGGCTACACCTTC.

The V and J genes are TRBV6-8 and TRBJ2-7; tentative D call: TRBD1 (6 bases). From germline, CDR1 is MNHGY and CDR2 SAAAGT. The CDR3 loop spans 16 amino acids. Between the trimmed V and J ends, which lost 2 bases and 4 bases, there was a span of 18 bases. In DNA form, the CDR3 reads TGTGCCAGCAGTTACGTATGGACAGCTACCTTTTACGAGCAGTACTTC. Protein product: CASSYVWTATFYEQYF.

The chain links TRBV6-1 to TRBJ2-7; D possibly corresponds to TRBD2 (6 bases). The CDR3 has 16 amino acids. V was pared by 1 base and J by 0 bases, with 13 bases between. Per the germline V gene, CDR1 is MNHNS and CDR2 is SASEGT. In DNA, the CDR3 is TGTGCCAGCAGTGAAGGCGGGGACGCTTTCTCCTACGAGCAGTACTTC. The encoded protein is CASSEGGDAFSYEQYF.

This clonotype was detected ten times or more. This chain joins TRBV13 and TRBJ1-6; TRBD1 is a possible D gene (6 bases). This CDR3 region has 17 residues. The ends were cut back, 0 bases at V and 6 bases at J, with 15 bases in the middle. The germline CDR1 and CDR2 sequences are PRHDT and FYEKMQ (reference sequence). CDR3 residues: CASSLGPRGGFNSPLHF. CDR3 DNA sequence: TGTGCCAGCAGCTTAGGCCCAAGGGGGGGCTTTAATTCACCCCTCCACTTT.

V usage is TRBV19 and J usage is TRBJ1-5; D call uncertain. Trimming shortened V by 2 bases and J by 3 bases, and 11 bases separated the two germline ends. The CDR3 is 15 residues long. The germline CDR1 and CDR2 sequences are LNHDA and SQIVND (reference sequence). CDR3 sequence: CASSIRFRNNQPQHF. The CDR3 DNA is TGTGCCAGTAGTATAAGGTTCCGGAACAATCAGCCCCAGCATTTT.

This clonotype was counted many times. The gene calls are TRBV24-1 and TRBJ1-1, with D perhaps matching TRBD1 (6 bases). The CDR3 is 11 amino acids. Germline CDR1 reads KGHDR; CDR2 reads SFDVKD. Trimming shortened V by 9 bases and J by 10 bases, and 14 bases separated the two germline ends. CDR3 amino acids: CATFGGGGAFF. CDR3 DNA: TGTGCCACCTTTGGGGGCGGGGGAGCTTTCTTT.

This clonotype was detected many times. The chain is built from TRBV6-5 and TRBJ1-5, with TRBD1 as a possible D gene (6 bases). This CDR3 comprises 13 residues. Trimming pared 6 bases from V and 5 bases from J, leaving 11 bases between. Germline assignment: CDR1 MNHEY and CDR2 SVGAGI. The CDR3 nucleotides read TGTGCCAGCAGGTTACAGGGCGATCAGCCCCAGCATTTT. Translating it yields CASRLQGDQPQHF.

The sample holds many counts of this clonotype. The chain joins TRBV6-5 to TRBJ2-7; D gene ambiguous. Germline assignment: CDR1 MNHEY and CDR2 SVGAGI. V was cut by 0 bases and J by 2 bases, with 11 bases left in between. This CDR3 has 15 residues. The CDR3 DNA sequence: TGTGCCAGCAGTTACTCGCTGGGCGCCACCTACGAGCAGTACTTC. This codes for CASSYSLGATYEQYF.

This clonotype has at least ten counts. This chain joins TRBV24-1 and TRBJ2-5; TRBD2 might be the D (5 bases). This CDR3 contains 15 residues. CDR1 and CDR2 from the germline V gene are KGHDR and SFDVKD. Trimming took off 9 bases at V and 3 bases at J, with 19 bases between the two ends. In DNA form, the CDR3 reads TGTGCCACCCTGAGGAGCGGCCACCCGGAAGAGACCCAGTACTTC. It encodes CATLRSGHPEETQYF.